This T cell receptor (beta chain) comes out of a study of T-cell reconstitution after alpha-beta-depleted transplantation in children. This clonotype was seen a few times. The CDR3 covers 17 residues. Trimming took 2 bases from V and 2 from J; bases not matched to a gene: 8. Preparing the TCRbeta library involved the use of unique molecular identifiers. TCRdb processed the PCR reads anew with MiXCR; each CDR3 protein has one entry. In the table there are about 690,000 distinct CDR3 sequences, roughly 15% of which are singletons. This chain uses TRBV12-3 or TRBV12-4 with TRBJ1-5, with 8 bases lining up with TRBD1. Sequencing was performed on PBMCs from the stem cell graft donor, taken from the stem cell graft. The TCR comes from a human donor who donated a stem cell graft to a child with acute myeloid leukemia. CDR3 protein: CASSLKLSGGRNQPQHF. DNA of the CDR3: TGTGCCAGCAGTTTAAAATTGTCAGGGGGCCGCAATCAGCCCCAGCATTTT.